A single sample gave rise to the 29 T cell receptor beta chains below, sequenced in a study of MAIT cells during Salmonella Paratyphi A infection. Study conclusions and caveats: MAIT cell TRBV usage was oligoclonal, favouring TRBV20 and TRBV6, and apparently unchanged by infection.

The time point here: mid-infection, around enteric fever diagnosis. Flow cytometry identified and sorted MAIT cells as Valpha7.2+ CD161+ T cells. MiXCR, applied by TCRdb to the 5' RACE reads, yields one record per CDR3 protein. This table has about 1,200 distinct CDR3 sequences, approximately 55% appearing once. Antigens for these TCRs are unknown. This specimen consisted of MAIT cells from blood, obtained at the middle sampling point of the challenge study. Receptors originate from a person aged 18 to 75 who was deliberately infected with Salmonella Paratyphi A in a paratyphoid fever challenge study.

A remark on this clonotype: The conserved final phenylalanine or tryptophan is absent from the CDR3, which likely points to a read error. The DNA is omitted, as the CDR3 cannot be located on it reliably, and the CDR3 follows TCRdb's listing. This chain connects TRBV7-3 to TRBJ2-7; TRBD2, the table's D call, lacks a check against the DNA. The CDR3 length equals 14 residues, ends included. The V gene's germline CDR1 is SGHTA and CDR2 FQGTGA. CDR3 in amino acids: CASSPYSLPYEKEG.

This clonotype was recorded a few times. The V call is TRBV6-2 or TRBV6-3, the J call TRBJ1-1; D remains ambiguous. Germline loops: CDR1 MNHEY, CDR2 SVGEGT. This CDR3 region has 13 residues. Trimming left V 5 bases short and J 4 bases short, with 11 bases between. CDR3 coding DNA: TGTGCCAGCAGTCTCGGGGAGGTCACTGAAGCTTTCTTT. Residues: CASSLGEVTEAFF.

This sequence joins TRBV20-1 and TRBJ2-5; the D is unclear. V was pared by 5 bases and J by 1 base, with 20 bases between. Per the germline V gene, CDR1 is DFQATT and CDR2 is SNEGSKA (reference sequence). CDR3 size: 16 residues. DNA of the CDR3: TGCAGTGCTCAAGACGTGGGCTTAACAACCCAAGAGACCCAGTACTTC. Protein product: CSAQDVGLTTQETQYF.

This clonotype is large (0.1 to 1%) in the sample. As DNA, the CDR3 is TGTGCCTGGAGTGTACACAGGGAGCCCTACGAGCAGTACTTC. It translates to CAWSVHREPYEQYF. The V call is TRBV30, the J call TRBJ2-7; maybe TRBD1 (6 bases). The CDR3 has 14 residues. V dropped 0 bases and J dropped 2 bases, with 11 bases sitting between them. Germline values: CDR1 GTSNPN, CDR2 SVGIG (reference sequence).

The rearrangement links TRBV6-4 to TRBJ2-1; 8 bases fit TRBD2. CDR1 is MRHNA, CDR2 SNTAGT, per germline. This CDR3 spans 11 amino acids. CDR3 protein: CARERENEQFF. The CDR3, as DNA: TGTGCTAGAGAGCGGGAGAATGAGCAGTTCTTC.

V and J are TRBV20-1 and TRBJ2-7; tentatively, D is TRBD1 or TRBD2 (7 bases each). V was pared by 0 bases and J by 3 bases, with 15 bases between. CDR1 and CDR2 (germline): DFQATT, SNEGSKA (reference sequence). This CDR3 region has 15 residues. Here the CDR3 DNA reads TGCAGTGCTAGAGATTTGGGAGGGGACAGCTACGAGCAGTACTTC. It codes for CSARDLGGDSYEQYF.

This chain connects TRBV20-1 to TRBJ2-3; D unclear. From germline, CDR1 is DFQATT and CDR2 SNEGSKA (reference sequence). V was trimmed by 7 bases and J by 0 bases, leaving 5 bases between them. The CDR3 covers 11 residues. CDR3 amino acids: CSDSSTDTQYF. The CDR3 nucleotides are TGCAGTGACTCTAGCACAGATACGCAGTATTTT.

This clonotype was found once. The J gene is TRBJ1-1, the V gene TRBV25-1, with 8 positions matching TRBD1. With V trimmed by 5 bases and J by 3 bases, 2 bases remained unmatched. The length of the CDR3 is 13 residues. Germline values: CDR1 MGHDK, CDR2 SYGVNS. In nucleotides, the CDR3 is TGTGCCAGCAGTCAACAGGGGGACACTGAAGCTTTCTTT. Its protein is CASSQQGDTEAFF. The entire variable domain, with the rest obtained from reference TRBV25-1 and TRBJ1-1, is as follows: EADIYQTPRYLVIGTGKKITLECSQTMGHDKMYWYQQDPGMELHLIHYSYGVNSTEKGDLSSESTVSRIRTEHFPLTLESARPSHTSQYLCASSQQGDTEAFFGQGTRLTVV.

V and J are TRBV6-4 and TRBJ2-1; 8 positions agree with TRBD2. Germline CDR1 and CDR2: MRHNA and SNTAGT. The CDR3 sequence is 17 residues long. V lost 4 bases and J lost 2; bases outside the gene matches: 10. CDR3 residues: CASSARDVTSAYNEQFF. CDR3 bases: TGTGCCAGCAGTGCTAGAGATGTGACTAGCGCCTACAATGAGCAGTTCTTC.

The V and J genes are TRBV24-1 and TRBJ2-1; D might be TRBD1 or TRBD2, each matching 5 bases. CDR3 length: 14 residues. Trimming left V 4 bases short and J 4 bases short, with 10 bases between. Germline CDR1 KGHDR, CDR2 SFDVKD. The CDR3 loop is CATSEGTDYNEQFF. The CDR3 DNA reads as TGTGCCACCAGTGAAGGGACGGATTACAATGAGCAGTTCTTC.

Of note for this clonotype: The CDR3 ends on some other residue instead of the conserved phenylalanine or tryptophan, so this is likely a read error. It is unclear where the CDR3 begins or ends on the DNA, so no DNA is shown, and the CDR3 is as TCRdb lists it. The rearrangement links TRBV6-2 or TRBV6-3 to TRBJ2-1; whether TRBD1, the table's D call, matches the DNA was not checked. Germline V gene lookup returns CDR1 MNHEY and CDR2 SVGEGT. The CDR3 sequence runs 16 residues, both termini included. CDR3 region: CASGHSGTGDYNEQFG.

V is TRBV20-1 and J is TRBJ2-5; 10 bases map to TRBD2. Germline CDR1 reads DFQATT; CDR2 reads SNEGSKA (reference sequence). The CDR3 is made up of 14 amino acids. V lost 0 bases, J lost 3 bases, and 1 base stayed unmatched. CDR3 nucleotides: TGCAGTGCTAGAGAGGGGACTAGCGAAGAGACCCAGTACTTC. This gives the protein CSAREGTSEETQYF.

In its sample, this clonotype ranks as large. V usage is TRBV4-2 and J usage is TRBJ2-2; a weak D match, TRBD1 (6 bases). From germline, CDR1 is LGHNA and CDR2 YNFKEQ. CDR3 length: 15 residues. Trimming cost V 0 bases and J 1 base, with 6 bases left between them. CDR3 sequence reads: CASSQEGQNTGELFF. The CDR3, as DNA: TGTGCCAGCAGCCAAGAGGGACAGAACACCGGGGAGCTGTTTTTT.

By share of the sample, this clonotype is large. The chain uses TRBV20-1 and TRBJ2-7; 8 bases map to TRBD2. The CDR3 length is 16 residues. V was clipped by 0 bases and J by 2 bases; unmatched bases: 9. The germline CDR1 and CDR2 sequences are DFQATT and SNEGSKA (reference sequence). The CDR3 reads CSARDLGAGETYEQYF. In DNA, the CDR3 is TGCAGTGCTAGAGATTTGGGAGCGGGGGAGACCTACGAGCAGTACTTC.

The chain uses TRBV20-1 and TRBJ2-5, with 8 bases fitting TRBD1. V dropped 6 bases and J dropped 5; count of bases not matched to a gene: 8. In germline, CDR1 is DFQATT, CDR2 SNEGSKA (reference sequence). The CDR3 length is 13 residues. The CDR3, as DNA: TGCAGTGCCCCAGGGGGCGACTTCGAGACCCAGTACTTC. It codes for CSAPGGDFETQYF.

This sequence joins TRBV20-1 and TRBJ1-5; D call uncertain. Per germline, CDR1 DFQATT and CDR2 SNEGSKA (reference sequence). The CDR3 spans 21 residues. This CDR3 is CSSSGVCHTHDALCSNQPQHF. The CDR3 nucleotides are TGCAGCTCCTCTGGGGTTTGCCACACTCATGATGCACTGTGTAGCAATCAGCCCCAGCATTTT.

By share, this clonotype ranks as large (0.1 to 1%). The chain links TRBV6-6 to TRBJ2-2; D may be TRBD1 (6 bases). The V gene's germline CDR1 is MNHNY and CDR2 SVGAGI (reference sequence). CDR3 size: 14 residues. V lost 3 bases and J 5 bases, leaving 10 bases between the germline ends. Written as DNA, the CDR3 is TGTGCCAGCAGTTATGCAGGGGAAACCGGGGAGCTGTTTTTT. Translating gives CASSYAGETGELFF.

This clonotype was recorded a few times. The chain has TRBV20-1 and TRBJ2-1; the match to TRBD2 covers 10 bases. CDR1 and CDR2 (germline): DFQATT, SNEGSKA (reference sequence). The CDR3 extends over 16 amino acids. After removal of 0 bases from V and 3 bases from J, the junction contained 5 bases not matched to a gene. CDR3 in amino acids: CSARDLSGGDYNEQFF. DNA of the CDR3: TGCAGTGCTAGAGATCTGAGCGGGGGGGACTACAATGAGCAGTTCTTC.

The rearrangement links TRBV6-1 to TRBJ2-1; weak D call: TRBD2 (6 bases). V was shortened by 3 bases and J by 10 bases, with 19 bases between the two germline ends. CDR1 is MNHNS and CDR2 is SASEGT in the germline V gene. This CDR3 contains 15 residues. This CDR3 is CASSDGGEHFKEQFF. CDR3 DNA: TGTGCCAGCAGTGATGGCGGGGAACACTTCAAGGAGCAGTTCTTC.

The CDR3 here is CASTYGQGHTDTQYF. For the CDR3, the DNA is TGTGCCAGTACTTATGGACAGGGTCACACAGATACGCAGTATTTT. This chain connects TRBV19 to TRBJ2-3; 8 nucleotides line up with TRBD1. Trimming cost V 7 bases and J 2 bases; bases outside gene matches: 8. The CDR3 consists of 15 residues. Germline CDR1 is LNHDA and CDR2 is SQIVND (reference sequence).

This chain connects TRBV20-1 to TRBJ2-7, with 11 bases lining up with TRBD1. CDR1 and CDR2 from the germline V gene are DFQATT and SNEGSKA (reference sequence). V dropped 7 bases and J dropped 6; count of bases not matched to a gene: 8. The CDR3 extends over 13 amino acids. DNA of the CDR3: TGCAGTGAAGTGGGGACAGGGGGGAGCGAGCAGTACTTC. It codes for CSEVGTGGSEQYF.

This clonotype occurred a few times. This chain's CDR3 is CASSTDTQYF. The CDR3 DNA sequence: TGCGCCAGCAGCACAGATACGCAGTATTTT. The chain is built from TRBV4-3 and TRBJ2-3; D gene uncertain. There are 10 residues in the CDR3. Germline CDR1 is LGHNA and CDR2 is YSLEER. Trimming stripped 5 bases from V and 3 bases from J, with 0 bases between.

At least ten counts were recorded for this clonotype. The CDR3 region is CASSQEEGSGDEQYF. In nucleotides, the CDR3 is TGTGCCAGCAGCCAAGAGGAGGGTTCGGGGGACGAGCAGTACTTC. The rearrangement joins TRBV4-2 to TRBJ2-7; tentatively, D is TRBD2 (6 bases). Germline V lookup: CDR1 LGHNA, CDR2 YNFKEQ. CDR3 length: 15 residues. V was shortened by 0 bases and J by 5 bases, with 14 bases between the two germline ends.

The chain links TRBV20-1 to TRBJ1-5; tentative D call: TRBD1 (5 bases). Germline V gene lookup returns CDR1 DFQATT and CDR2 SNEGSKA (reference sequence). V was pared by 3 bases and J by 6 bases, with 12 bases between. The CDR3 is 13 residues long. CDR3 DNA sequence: TGCAGTGCTAGGGCGCAGGGAGTTCAGCCCCAGCATTTT. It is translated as CSARAQGVQPQHF.

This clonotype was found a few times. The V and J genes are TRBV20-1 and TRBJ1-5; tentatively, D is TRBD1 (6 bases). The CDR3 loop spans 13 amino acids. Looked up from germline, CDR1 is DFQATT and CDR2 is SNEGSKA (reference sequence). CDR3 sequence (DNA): TGCAGCTCCCAGCAGGTACAGGGTCAGCCCCAGCATTTT. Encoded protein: CSSQQVQGQPQHF.

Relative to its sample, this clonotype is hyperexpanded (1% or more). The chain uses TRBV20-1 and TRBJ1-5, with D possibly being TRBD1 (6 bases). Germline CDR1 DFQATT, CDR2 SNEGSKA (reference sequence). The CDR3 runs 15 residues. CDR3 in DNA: TGCAGCTCCCAGCAGGTACAGGGAGGCAATCAGCCCCAGCATTTT. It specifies CSSQQVQGGNQPQHF.

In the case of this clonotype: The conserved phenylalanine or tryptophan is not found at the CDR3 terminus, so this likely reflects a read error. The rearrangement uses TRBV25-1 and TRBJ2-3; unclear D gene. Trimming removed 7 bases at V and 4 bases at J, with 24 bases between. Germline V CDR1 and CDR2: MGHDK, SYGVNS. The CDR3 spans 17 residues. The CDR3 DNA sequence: TGTGCCAGCACCCACCGACCGGGCCTACGCGGTGCAGATACGCAGTATTTG. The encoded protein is CASTHRPGLRGADTQYL.

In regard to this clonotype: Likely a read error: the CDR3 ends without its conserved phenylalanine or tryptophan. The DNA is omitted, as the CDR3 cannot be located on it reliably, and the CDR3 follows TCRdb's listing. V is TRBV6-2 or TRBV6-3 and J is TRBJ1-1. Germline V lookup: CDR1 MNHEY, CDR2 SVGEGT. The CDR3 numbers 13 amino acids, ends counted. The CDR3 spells CASSLGEKKEEGG.

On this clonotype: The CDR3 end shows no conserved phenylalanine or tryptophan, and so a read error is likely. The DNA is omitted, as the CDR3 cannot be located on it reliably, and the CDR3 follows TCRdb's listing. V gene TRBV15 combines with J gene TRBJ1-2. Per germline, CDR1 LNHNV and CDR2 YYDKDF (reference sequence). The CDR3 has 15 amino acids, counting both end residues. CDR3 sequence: CATSRDLEGREGEKG.